The sequence of this T cell receptor beta chain was determined in a study of blood T cells in healthy people across ages. This clonotype has more than one count but fewer than ten. The V end was cut by 0 bases, the J end by 2 bases, with 14 bases between. Germline CDR1 reads KGHSH; CDR2 reads LQKENI. CDR3 length equals 17 residues. At least 5.5 micrograms of total RNA were extracted per sample. Next came a second PCR, run for about 7 to 12 cycles, which used a sample-barcoded 5' primer along with a J-beta primer mix. TCRdb re-derived calls from the 5' RACE reads in MiXCR, one entry per CDR3 protein. Of 540,000 or so distinct CDR3 sequences in the sample, under 55% are singletons; the top ten hold under 30%.

This sequence was found in a man older than 75 in good health. The gene calls are TRBV18 and TRBJ2-1; TRBD1 is a possible D gene (7 bases). What was sequenced was blood. This chain's CDR3 is CASSPPSQGGTYNEQFF. CDR3 in DNA: TGTGCCAGCTCACCACCAAGCCAGGGGGGAACCTACAATGAGCAGTTCTTC.